This T cell receptor (beta chain) stems from a study of T-cell memory formation after mild COVID-19. Study findings and constraints: Whether day 37 second-wave clones are SARS-CoV-2-specific was not confirmed. The appearance of some responding clones in pre-infection memory suggested that cross-reactive memory joined. Among contracting clones, CD4+ were mainly CM/EM and CD8+ enriched in EMRA.

Trimming took off 0 bases at V and 2 bases at J, with 10 bases between the two ends. Germline V gives CDR1 SGHKS, CDR2 YYEKEE (reference sequence). The CDR3 consists of 15 residues. Using its own MiXCR run on the 5' RACE reads, TCRdb lists one record per CDR3 protein. The sample consists of 350,000 or so distinct CDR3 sequences, around a fifth of them appearing once. On this clonotype itself: Antigen specificity is unknown.

Sequenced sample: PBMCs or a T cell subset sorted from them (not recorded which). The TCR originated in an adult woman who had mild COVID-19 (a few samples of this study predate the infection). Cell type and time point are not known. The chain combines TRBV5-5 with TRBJ2-3, with D possibly being TRBD2 (6 bases). The CDR3 DNA is TGTGCCAGCAGCTTGGAGATAGCGGTCACAGATACGCAGTATTTT. Protein product: CASSLEIAVTDTQYF.